This T cell receptor beta chain is from a study of molecular identifiers for immune sequencing clone quantification. Study-level findings and limits: Barcode collisions between identical TCR molecules could shrink estimates of highly expanded clone sizes. Spiked Jurkat TCR RNA equal to one cell could reportedly be picked out among one million naive cells.

Libraries for naive CD8 T cells, which were made from around 20,000 to 1,000,000 sorted cells, drew on 10%, 30% or 50% of the RNA. In regard to this clonotype: Its specificity is unknown.

Via MiXCR, TCRdb re-called the PCR reads, giving one row per CDR3 protein. The sample holds more than 550,000 distinct CDR3 sequences, about 25% seen once. The sequencing sample was made of naive CD8+ T cells from blood, with Jurkat cell RNA spiked in. Specified subset: FACS-sorted CD8+CD4-CCR7+CD45RA+ naive T cells. This sequence originates from a human donor in good health. Some libraries in this study had Jurkat cell RNA spiked in.

CDR3 protein: CASRGLGATNSPLHF. CDR3 bases: TGTGCCAGCAGGGGGCTTGGGGCGACTAATTCACCCCTCCACTTT. V and J are TRBV2 and TRBJ1-6, with a possible D match to TRBD1 (5 bases). Germline assignment: CDR1 SNHLY and CDR2 FYNNEI. V lost 6 bases and J 6 bases, leaving 15 bases between the germline ends. The CDR3 spans 15 residues. The entire variable domain, with the rest obtained from reference TRBV2 and TRBJ1-6, is as follows: EPEVTQTPSHQVTQMGQEVILRCVPISNHLYFYWYRQILGQKVEFLVSFYNNEISEKSEIFDDQFSVERPDGSNFTLKIRSTKLEDSAMYFCASRGLGATNSPLHFGNGTRLTVT.